The 5 T cell receptor beta chains below were found in one sample sequenced in a study of Ad26.COV2.S vaccination and SARS-CoV-2 variants. Treatment defined: some 19 received Ad26.COV2.S at low or high dose, single or two shots; five or six received placebo; per-sample allocation not given. All samples were drawn on day 63, counting from the first vaccine or placebo injection. Only in-frame clones appear in the TCRdb table, and some are missing; sequencing was by immunoSEQ multiplex PCR. The sample yields about 440,000 clones, 90% seen once. Sequenced material: peripheral blood, taken in a trial of Ad26.COV2.S vaccine versus placebo. The receptors originated from a person between 18 and 60 years old who received the Ad26.COV2.S COVID-19 vaccine or a placebo.

This clone has a single count. The chain uses TRBV6-2 or TRBV6-3 and TRBJ2-7; TRBD2 matches 11 bases. The CDR3 loop spans 14 amino acids. Germline trimming cut 4 bases from V and 8 bases from J; bases unmatched to any gene: 7. Looked up from germline, CDR1 is MNHEY and CDR2 is SVGEGT. The CDR3 nucleotides read TGTGCCAGCAGTTCTAGCGGGAGGTCTTTCCAGCAGTACTTC. Amino acid sequence: CASSSSGRSFQQYF.

V gene TRBV2 combines with J gene TRBJ2-7; TRBD1 agrees at 8 bases. V was clipped by 6 bases and J by 3 bases; unmatched bases: 10. Germline V gives CDR1 SNHLY, CDR2 FYNNEI. CDR3 size: 15 residues. CDR3 in DNA: TGTGCCAGCAGGGGTCCCGGACAGGGCTTCTACGAGCAGTACTTC. This encodes CASRGPGQGFYEQYF. Using reference TRBV2 and TRBJ2-7 for the parts outside the CDR3, the full variable domain is EPEVTQTPSHQVTQMGQEVILRCVPISNHLYFYWYRQILGQKVEFLVSFYNNEISEKSEIFDDQFSVERPDGSNFTLKIRSTKLEDSAMYFCASRGPGQGFYEQYFGPGTRLTVT.

The CDR3: CASSLIRGGNEQFF. The CDR3 DNA reads TGCGCCAGCAGCTTGATCCGGGGGGGCAATGAGCAGTTCTTC. This chain uses TRBV5-1 with TRBJ2-1; 8 bases fit TRBD2. This CDR3 comprises 14 residues. V was clipped by 1 base and J by 6 bases; unmatched bases: 3. The germline V gene has CDR1 SGHRS and CDR2 YFSETQ. Full variable domain (missing parts from reference TRBV5-1 and TRBJ2-1): KAGVTQTPRYLIKTRGQQVTLSCSPISGHRSVSWYQQTPGQGLQFLFEYFSETQRNKGNFPGRFSGRQFSNSRSEMNVSTLELGDSALYLCASSLIRGGNEQFFGPGTRLTVL.

This chain connects TRBV28 to TRBJ1-1; D is uncertain. The CDR3 is made up of 14 amino acids. Germline V gives CDR1 MDHEN, CDR2 SYDVKM. The ends were cut back, 3 bases at V and 0 bases at J, with 8 bases in the middle. The CDR3 coding sequence is TGTGCCAGCAGTTTGGGTACAATGAACACTGAAGCTTTCTTT. It specifies CASSLGTMNTEAFF.

The chain recombines TRBV10-1 with TRBJ2-7; 14 nucleotides line up with TRBD2. The trim removed 4 bases at V and 6 bases at J, leaving 5 bases unmatched. CDR1 and CDR2 from the germline V gene are WNHNN and SYGVQD (reference sequence). The CDR3 spans 15 residues. The CDR3, as DNA: TGCGCCAGCAGTGCGGGACTAGCGGGAGTGCCCGAGCAGTACTTC. As protein: CASSAGLAGVPEQYF.